The 3 T cell receptor beta chains in this list originate from one sample, sequenced in a study of T cells in Graves' hyperthyroidism and ophthalmopathy. Amplified TCR beta CDR3 regions came from RNA transcripts. First-round RT-PCR targeting the TCR CDR3 was performed with the HTBI primer set. TCRdb recomputed calls from the multiplex PCR reads with MiXCR, one row per CDR3 protein. The sample holds approximately 520,000 distinct CDR3 sequences, roughly 20% seen once. The sequenced material came from blood. The receptors here all came from a man younger than 35 with Graves' hyperthyroidism.

This rearrangement joins TRBV5-1 to TRBJ1-1, with TRBD1 matching over 7 bases. The CDR3 is 15 residues long. Unmatched junction bases numbered 6, after V lost 4 bases and J lost 0 bases. Germline values: CDR1 SGHRS, CDR2 YFSETQ. Here the CDR3 reads CASSGADRVNTEAFF. The DNA of the CDR3 is TGCGCCAGCAGCGGGGCCGACAGGGTGAACACTGAAGCTTTCTTT. The whole variable domain, filled in from reference TRBV5-1 and TRBJ1-1, reads KAGVTQTPRYLIKTRGQQVTLSCSPISGHRSVSWYQQTPGQGLQFLFEYFSETQRNKGNFPGRFSGRQFSNSRSEMNVSTLELGDSALYLCASSGADRVNTEAFFGQGTRLTVV.

The chain couples TRBV6-1 to TRBJ1-3; 9 nucleotides align to TRBD1. This CDR3 region has 14 residues. V lost 4 bases, J lost 3 bases, and 1 base stayed unmatched. From germline, CDR1 is MNHNS and CDR2 SASEGT. CDR3 nucleotide sequence: TGTGCCAGCAGTGGACAGGGGGGTGGAAACACCATATATTTT. This gives the protein CASSGQGGGNTIYF.

In its sample, this clonotype was seen a few times. The chain couples TRBV29-1 to TRBJ2-7; D not certain. Per germline, CDR1 SQVTM and CDR2 ANQGSEA. The CDR3 is 12 amino acids. V lost 5 bases to trimming and J lost 2 bases, with 10 bases between them. This chain's CDR3 is CSVKGTAYEQYF. The CDR3, as DNA: TGCAGCGTTAAAGGCACAGCCTACGAGCAGTACTTC.